What follows describes a single T cell receptor (beta chain). In the source study's methods: Amplification of reference gene primers provided the estimated nucleated cell counts. Here immunoSEQ multiplex PCR was the method, and the copy in TCRdb shows in-frame clones only, minus some. V and J calls and clone size are as listed in that table; D and trimming were resolved from the DNA. The table shows 150,000 to 200,000 clones, with roughly 79% occurring only once. These data are taken from a study of blood T cell repertoires in COVID-19. Looking at the study overall: Samples representing acute and convalescent COVID-19 were sourced from the United States, Italy and Spain. PBMCs, B-cell-depleted T cells, or T cells provided the cDNA or gDNA that made up the material.

This CDR3 is built from 13 residues. Germline lookup yields CDR1 MNHEY and CDR2 SMNVEV (reference sequence). Trimming cost V 5 bases and J 2 bases, with 7 bases left between them. This chain uses TRBV27 with TRBJ2-1; D gene unclear. This clonotype originated in a man aged 60 to 69 with active or convalescent COVID-19. The specimen sequenced was peripheral blood. This chain's CDR3 is CASSLQAYNEQFF. The CDR3 nucleotides read TGTGCCAGCAGTCTTCAGGCCTACAATGAGCAGTTCTTC.